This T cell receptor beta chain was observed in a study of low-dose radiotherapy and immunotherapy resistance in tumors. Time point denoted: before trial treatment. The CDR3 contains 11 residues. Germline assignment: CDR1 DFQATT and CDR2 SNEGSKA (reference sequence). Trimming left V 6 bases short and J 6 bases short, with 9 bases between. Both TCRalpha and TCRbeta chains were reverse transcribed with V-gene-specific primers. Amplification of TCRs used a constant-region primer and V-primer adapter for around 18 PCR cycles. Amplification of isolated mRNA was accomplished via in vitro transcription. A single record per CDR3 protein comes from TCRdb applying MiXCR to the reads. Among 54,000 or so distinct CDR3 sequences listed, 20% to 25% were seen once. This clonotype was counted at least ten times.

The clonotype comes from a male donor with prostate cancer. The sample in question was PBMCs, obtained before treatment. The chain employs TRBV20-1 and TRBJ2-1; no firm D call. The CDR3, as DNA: TGCAGTGCCCCGACTCTCAATGAGCAGTTCTTC. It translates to CSAPTLNEQFF.